The source of this T cell receptor (beta chain) is a study of cytomegalovirus exposure and HLA in healthy donors. Study at large: Among the approximately 400 genotyped donors, around 81% were placed in the Caucasian-associated ancestry cluster.

Germline CDR1 MNHEY, CDR2 SVGAGI. The CDR3 has 15 amino acids. Trimming shortened V by 0 bases and J by 7 bases, and 15 bases separated the two germline ends. Healthy bone marrow donors made up the cohort. Comment on this clone: Its antigen is undetermined.

Study-level findings and limits: Fewer N-insertions (relative to the roughly 630-donor mean) were reportedly seen in an Asian-associated ancestry cluster in a later analysis. The later analysis indicated that the majority of CMV-associated TCR beta chains appeared HLA-restricted.

Both 60 Vbeta primers and 13 Jbeta primers went into the PCR. TCRdb keeps only in-frame clones here, not all; method: immunoSEQ multiplex PCR. The sample shows 180,000 or so clones, over 75% of them seen only once. The receptor's source is a female donor in good health and CMV-seronegative. The chain links TRBV6-5 to TRBJ1-2; D is undetermined. The sequenced material came from PBMCs. The DNA for the CDR3 is TGTGCCAGCAGTTACTCACGGCAATTTCGGGGTGGCTACACCTTC. It encodes CASSYSRQFRGGYTF.